Ten or more counts support the clone carrying this T cell receptor (beta chain). The length of the CDR3 is 14 residues. CDR1 and CDR2 (germline): SNHLY, FYNNEI. V dropped 7 bases and J dropped 7 bases, with 16 bases sitting between them. Library construction for TCR beta used iRepertoire HTBI primers and Arm-PCR of CDR3 regions. TCRdb independently ran MiXCR on the multiplex PCR reads; one entry per CDR3 protein. The sample lists a few hundred thousand distinct CDR3 sequences; 11% to 15% were seen once. The data are from a study of regulatory T cells in long-lasting Graves disease. Time point noted: newly diagnosed GD, antithyroid drugs for less than 3 months. RNA extracted from PBMCs served as the sequencing template. This sample also belongs to another study, concerning T cells in Graves' hyperthyroidism and ophthalmopathy. From that report: HTBI primers were the set used in a first-round RT-PCR of the TCR CDR3. Most clonotypes expanded in the thyroid (above 0.001) were also present in blood.

The J gene is TRBJ1-4, the V gene TRBV2, with D maybe TRBD1 (6 bases). The TCR comes from a woman in her forties or fifties with Graves disease. Sequences were derived from peripheral blood mononuclear cells (PBMCs), sampled at new diagnosis, from a patient treated with antithyroid drugs. The CDR3 here is CASIRTVFAEKLFF. CDR3 nucleotides: TGTGCCAGCATCAGGACAGTCTTCGCTGAAAAACTGTTTTTT.